Listed below are T cell receptor beta chains from one sample, sequenced in a study of T cells in localized non-small cell lung cancer. TCRdb's table, derived via immunoSEQ multiplex PCR, lists solely in-frame clones and lacks some. The sample lists over 45,000 clones; 70% to 90% were seen once. The sequenced sample was PBMCs, obtained before any cancer treatment. Source of these receptors: a female donor with stage II lung adenocarcinoma. The conserved cysteine and the conserved F or W are not part of the CDR3 here. Each record gives: J gene, clone size, V gene, CDR3 protein. Size is omitted from some rows. Given values are once, few, many or a class for expanded clones.

j_gene: TRBJ2-7; abundance: -; v_gene: TRBV27; CDR3aa: ASSKGLADVYEQY
j_gene: TRBJ2-3; abundance: -; v_gene: TRBV7-8; CDR3aa: ASSSRSSGGADTQY
j_gene: TRBJ2-2; abundance: -; v_gene: TRBV29-1; CDR3aa: SVGTAGGGELF
j_gene: TRBJ2-7; abundance: -; v_gene: TRBV10-2; CDR3aa: ASSESGGAYEQY
j_gene: TRBJ1-2; abundance: -; v_gene: TRBV6-1; CDR3aa: ASQRVIYYGYT
j_gene: TRBJ2-3; abundance: once; v_gene: TRBV9; CDR3aa: ASSLGTSGGADTQY
j_gene: TRBJ1-1; abundance: -; v_gene: TRBV18; CDR3aa: ATRQADLEAF
j_gene: TRBJ2-5; abundance: -; v_gene: TRBV7-9; CDR3aa: ASSLAFPGQMGAETQY
j_gene: TRBJ1-4; abundance: -; v_gene: TRBV29-1; CDR3aa: SVGTGPANEKLF
j_gene: TRBJ2-5; abundance: -; v_gene: TRBV30; CDR3aa: AWSSTWGQETQY
j_gene: TRBJ2-5; abundance: few; v_gene: TRBV4-2; CDR3aa: ASSQAWGVEETQY
j_gene: TRBJ2-5; abundance: -; v_gene: TRBV6-1; CDR3aa: ASRRDRVGQETQY
j_gene: TRBJ1-1; abundance: -; v_gene: TRBV27; CDR3aa: ASSLRTGTSMNTEAF
j_gene: TRBJ1-5; abundance: -; v_gene: TRBV5-6; CDR3aa: ASSLKTGVQPQH
j_gene: TRBJ2-1; abundance: -; v_gene: TRBV7-2; CDR3aa: ASRTSGDYNEQF
j_gene: TRBJ2-7; abundance: few; v_gene: TRBV6-5; CDR3aa: ASSYSISSSHEQY
j_gene: TRBJ1-3; abundance: few; v_gene: TRBV18; CDR3aa: ASSREAGGGNTIY
j_gene: TRBJ1-3; abundance: few; v_gene: TRBV18; CDR3aa: ASSPSAVKAGNTIY
j_gene: TRBJ2-1; abundance: -; v_gene: TRBV30; CDR3aa: AWRAGLYNEQF
j_gene: TRBJ2-3; abundance: -; v_gene: TRBV28; CDR3aa: ASSLQGYLSTDTQY
j_gene: TRBJ1-1; abundance: -; v_gene: TRBV2; CDR3aa: ASSAGGTTEAF
j_gene: TRBJ2-1; abundance: -; v_gene: TRBV7-6; CDR3aa: ASSLGQTNEQF
j_gene: TRBJ1-2; abundance: few; v_gene: TRBV7-7; CDR3aa: ASSALNEGGGYT
j_gene: TRBJ2-1; abundance: -; v_gene: TRBV19; CDR3aa: ASSISRGTSGDNEQF
j_gene: TRBJ2-1; abundance: -; v_gene: TRBV5-1; CDR3aa: ASSLLDSQYNEQF
j_gene: TRBJ2-7; abundance: -; v_gene: TRBV13; CDR3aa: ASSYGAPLGEQY
j_gene: TRBJ2-3; abundance: -; v_gene: TRBV5-1; CDR3aa: ASSRRAARGGLGGTDTQY
j_gene: TRBJ1-1; abundance: once; v_gene: TRBV6-5; CDR3aa: ASSYTIGHLNTEAF
j_gene: TRBJ1-6; abundance: -; v_gene: TRBV6-5; CDR3aa: ASSPDSSPLH
j_gene: TRBJ2-7; abundance: -; v_gene: TRBV5-6; CDR3aa: ASSLDRSYEQY
j_gene: TRBJ1-5; abundance: -; v_gene: TRBV4-2; CDR3aa: ASSADTNQPQH
j_gene: TRBJ2-7; abundance: -; v_gene: TRBV6-6; CDR3aa: ASSYASGVGYEQY
j_gene: TRBJ2-5; abundance: -; v_gene: TRBV10-3; CDR3aa: AISGKTSGDTETQY
j_gene: TRBJ2-5; abundance: -; v_gene: TRBV19; CDR3aa: ASSIVGGPETQY
j_gene: TRBJ1-1; abundance: few; v_gene: TRBV27; CDR3aa: ASSLSRSTGTNTEAF
j_gene: TRBJ2-1; abundance: -; v_gene: TRBV18; CDR3aa: ASSPHSRDEQF
j_gene: TRBJ2-1; abundance: -; v_gene: TRBV6-1; CDR3aa: ASSGYGSNEQF
j_gene: TRBJ2-3; abundance: -; v_gene: TRBV30; CDR3aa: AWNAALTPTDTQY
j_gene: TRBJ2-7; abundance: -; v_gene: TRBV5-1; CDR3aa: ASSPRGTGYEQY
j_gene: TRBJ1-2; abundance: -; v_gene: TRBV6-6; CDR3aa: ASKLNYGYT
j_gene: TRBJ1-6; abundance: once; v_gene: TRBV27; CDR3aa: ASRAGAINSPLH
j_gene: TRBJ2-2; abundance: -; v_gene: TRBV15; CDR3aa: ATSREGHGTGELF
j_gene: TRBJ1-1; abundance: -; v_gene: TRBV6-6; CDR3aa: ASRPGQGNTEAF
j_gene: TRBJ1-1; abundance: -; v_gene: TRBV9; CDR3aa: ASSPGQQGSEAF
j_gene: TRBJ1-3; abundance: -; v_gene: TRBV19; CDR3aa: ASSLSQVGNTIY
j_gene: TRBJ1-1; abundance: -; v_gene: TRBV7-6; CDR3aa: ASSLGTGNTEAF
j_gene: TRBJ2-7; abundance: -; v_gene: TRBV20-1; CDR3aa: SATAGAQY
j_gene: TRBJ2-3; abundance: few; v_gene: TRBV15; CDR3aa: ATSRDGGADTQY
j_gene: TRBJ1-1; abundance: -; v_gene: TRBV19; CDR3aa: ASSIQRVNTEAF
j_gene: TRBJ2-2; abundance: -; v_gene: TRBV10-1; CDR3aa: ASSERGAGELF
j_gene: TRBJ1-1; abundance: -; v_gene: TRBV7-6; CDR3aa: ASSLEGWMNTEAF
j_gene: TRBJ1-1; abundance: -; v_gene: TRBV6-1; CDR3aa: ASSEGTGDLDTEAF
j_gene: TRBJ1-1; abundance: -; v_gene: TRBV23-1; CDR3aa: ASSQPRHHTEAF
j_gene: TRBJ2-7; abundance: -; v_gene: TRBV5-1; CDR3aa: ASSLAPQGVGEQY